This is a list of T cell receptor beta chains from one sample in a study of CD8 T cells in ankylosing spondylitis. TCRdb recomputed calls from the 5' RACE reads with MiXCR, one row per CDR3 protein. Of 25,000 to 40,000 distinct CDR3 sequences listed, 5.5% to 8% are singletons. Sequences were obtained from blood, either unsorted or a sorted T cell fraction (not recorded which). These receptors were obtained from a male donor with ankylosing spondylitis or in good health (not recorded which). The CDR3 runs from the conserved cysteine through the conserved F or W.

v_call: TRBV5-1
j_call: TRBJ2-1
cdr3_aa: CASSLGTSGSYEQFF

v_call: TRBV7-9
j_call: TRBJ2-1
cdr3_aa: CASSTQDFNEQFF

v_call: TRBV6-2/TRBV6-3
j_call: TRBJ1-5
cdr3_aa: CASRNDRGSNQPQHF

v_call: TRBV11-3
j_call: TRBJ2-1
cdr3_aa: CASSLRQYNEQFF

v_call: TRBV5-5
j_call: TRBJ1-1
cdr3_aa: CASSLVAGSTEAFF

v_call: TRBV20-1
j_call: TRBJ2-7
cdr3_aa: CSASQGSGISSYEQYF

v_call: TRBV24-1
j_call: TRBJ2-1
cdr3_aa: CATSDSLGGNEQFF

v_call: TRBV29-1
j_call: TRBJ2-1
cdr3_aa: CSSKGDRAGEQFF

v_call: TRBV29-1
j_call: TRBJ1-6
cdr3_aa: CSALVSSGSPLHF

v_call: TRBV6-5
j_call: TRBJ2-7
cdr3_aa: CASSYTDRGTYEQYF

v_call: TRBV20-1
j_call: TRBJ2-7
cdr3_aa: CSASPMSGQRYEQYF

v_call: TRBV6-6
j_call: TRBJ2-1
cdr3_aa: CASSYSGGKEQFF

v_call: TRBV5-1
j_call: TRBJ2-1
cdr3_aa: CASSLVQPSYNEQFF

v_call: TRBV2
j_call: TRBJ2-4
cdr3_aa: CASRLRDRVALLAKNIQYF

v_call: TRBV11-2
j_call: TRBJ2-6
cdr3_aa: CASSSFLQGAGANVLTF

v_call: TRBV9
j_call: TRBJ2-7
cdr3_aa: CASSVVGLGASDEQYF

v_call: TRBV30
j_call: TRBJ2-3
cdr3_aa: CASGTSGRGDTQYF

v_call: TRBV5-1
j_call: TRBJ2-5
cdr3_aa: CASSSYRGGETQYF

v_call: TRBV5-1
j_call: TRBJ2-5
cdr3_aa: CASSLAQDDQETQYF

v_call: TRBV7-6
j_call: TRBJ1-6
cdr3_aa: CASSLAGQGRSPLHF

v_call: TRBV12-3/TRBV12-4
j_call: TRBJ1-1
cdr3_aa: CASSTGGGSPEAFF

v_call: TRBV2
j_call: TRBJ2-2
cdr3_aa: CASSGGLAGEMNTGELFF

v_call: TRBV19
j_call: TRBJ1-2
cdr3_aa: CASSSTGGANGYGYTF

v_call: TRBV15
j_call: TRBJ2-3
cdr3_aa: CATSRALAGERADTQYF

v_call: TRBV11-2
j_call: TRBJ1-1
cdr3_aa: CASTLQWGTEAFF

v_call: TRBV7-9
j_call: TRBJ2-3
cdr3_aa: CASTSAGLSTDTQYF

v_call: TRBV7-2
j_call: TRBJ2-5
cdr3_aa: CASSLVDGLAAETQYF

v_call: TRBV11-2
j_call: TRBJ2-2
cdr3_aa: CASSLNLGQTGELFF

v_call: TRBV14
j_call: TRBJ2-1
cdr3_aa: CASSALAGGRHEQFF

v_call: TRBV5-1
j_call: TRBJ2-5
cdr3_aa: CASSSRDTQQETQYF

v_call: TRBV10-3
j_call: TRBJ2-1
cdr3_aa: CAISVGGSGNEQFF

v_call: TRBV12-3/TRBV12-4
j_call: TRBJ2-5
cdr3_aa: CASTPGGRGETQYF

v_call: TRBV29-1
j_call: TRBJ2-1
cdr3_aa: CSVGLASEQFF

v_call: TRBV28
j_call: TRBJ1-1
cdr3_aa: CASSLVQGNTEAFF

v_call: TRBV4-1
j_call: TRBJ2-1
cdr3_aa: CASSQEGQGAGNEQFF

v_call: TRBV20-1
j_call: TRBJ2-5
cdr3_aa: CSARLPPQETQYF

v_call: TRBV20-1
j_call: TRBJ2-3
cdr3_aa: CSASAEGTDTQYF

v_call: TRBV29-1
j_call: TRBJ2-5
cdr3_aa: CTARLQETQYF

v_call: TRBV16
j_call: TRBJ2-1
cdr3_aa: CASSQVNEQFF

v_call: TRBV7-6
j_call: TRBJ2-6
cdr3_aa: CASSLTTGANVLTF

v_call: TRBV12-3/TRBV12-4
j_call: TRBJ1-5
cdr3_aa: CASSFGTGEPQHF

v_call: TRBV12-3/TRBV12-4
j_call: TRBJ2-2
cdr3_aa: CASTPRTDYTGELFF

v_call: TRBV7-8
j_call: TRBJ2-5
cdr3_aa: CASSKGVRVETQYF

v_call: TRBV29-1
j_call: TRBJ2-7
cdr3_aa: CSVGGRAAEQYF

v_call: TRBV12-3/TRBV12-4
j_call: TRBJ2-5
cdr3_aa: CASSFTTSTETQYF

v_call: TRBV19
j_call: TRBJ1-5
cdr3_aa: CASSKWDRGPDQPQHF